This T cell receptor (beta chain) was sequenced for a study of immune evolution from preneoplasia to lung adenocarcinoma. The study's findings and limits: Top clone share appeared to fall from AAH through AIS, MIA, adenocarcinoma.

TCRdb keeps only in-frame clones here, not all; method: immunoSEQ multiplex PCR. The table lists about 4,200 clones, roughly 76% of them singletons. Points on this clone: Its antigen is unknown.

Resections took place in Japan or China from the mid-2010s to the late 2010s. V lost 3 bases to trimming and J lost 0 bases, with 9 bases between them. Looked up from germline, CDR1 is SGHAT and CDR2 is FQNNGV. The CDR3 extends over 14 amino acids. The J gene is TRBJ2-7, the V gene TRBV11-2; D possibly matches TRBD1 or TRBD2 (5 bases each). The receptor's source is a person between 65 and 79 years old with lung adenocarcinoma. Sequencing input: FFPE adjacent normal lung tissue. CDR3 sequence reads: CASSFRDVSYEQYF. CDR3 nucleotides: TGTGCCAGCAGCTTTAGGGACGTCTCCTACGAGCAGTACTTC.